Sequencing of this T cell receptor (beta chain) was carried out in a study of cytomegalovirus exposure and HLA in healthy donors (dated by TCRdb to 2016 to 2017). Context from the whole study: An earlier analysis of roughly 500 of the donors reported 250 to 350 Gb of sequence data and roughly 110 million unique TCR beta sequences from roughly 180 million T cells. An early release that covered some 640 HLA-typed donors contained approximately 300 gigabases of sequencing data and 65 million to 100 million unique TCR sequences. The genetic ancestry cluster associated with self-reported Caucasian donors included over 65% of the roughly 400 genotyped donors. The aim of the study was to test whether cataloging public T cell receptors could identify signatures of past pathogen exposure. Using immunosequencing, the study profiled T cell repertoires from 500 to 800 subjects and related those repertoires to cytomegalovirus serostatus. Along with the roughly 700-subject first cohort, a separate validation cohort of over 90 different subjects was used. To predict cytomegalovirus infection status, the study combined high-throughput TCR immunosequencing, statistical association of individual TCRs with disease status, and machine learning. To study patterns of TCR occurrence, a later analysis re-analyzed previously published TCR beta repertoires from 650 to 750 donors and added high-resolution HLA genotyping. The later analysis used no new phenotypic data to find candidate immune exposures, relying instead on TCR beta sequences and their occurrence across donors. An earlier analysis of 500 to 750 of the donors applied high-throughput TCR beta sequencing to assess whether each TCR beta V gene segment acted as functional or pseudogenic. Alongside the repertoire data, information on donor age, sex, ethnicity and CMV serostatus was compiled. A later genetic analysis used genome-wide SNP genotypes for about 55% of the 666 donors, treating that subset as a discovery cohort. All discovery cohort repertoires had been generated on a single sequencing platform. HLA typing covered class I and class II loci at four-digit resolution. The number of donors typed differed by locus, with 629-630 for A, B, C, DRB1 and DQB1, more than 500 for DQA1, 600 to 610 for DPA1, and some 440 for DPB1. A handful of DR-DQ haplotypes were handled as single units for association and clustering because linkage in the cohort was strong. Across 300 to 400 genotyped donors of the cohort, an average of approximately 240,000 unique TCR beta nucleotide sequences per donor were sequenced, and approximately 19% of those sequences were non-productive. Results and caveats for the whole study, not just this receptor: In a later genetic analysis, a missense DCLRE1C variant was associated with V-gene and J-gene trimming of TCR beta chains, and the association was replicated in an independent cohort. Some IMGT-functional V segments, including TRBV6-2 and TRBV6-3, could not be distinguished by the 87-base-pair reads and were therefore excluded. The authors suggested that the approach could potentially be generalized to other disease states and immunological phenotypes. Compared with the roughly 600-donor mean, donors in an Asian-associated ancestry cluster had fewer N-insertions in productive TCRs, according to a later genetic analysis. In this cohort, only TCR beta chains were sequenced, and detectable features were limited by the absence of alpha or paired-chain data. Because HLA typing was unavailable for some donors at each locus, only the typed subset was used in association tests. For the cohort, immune exposure information was limited to CMV serostatus. A cluster of highly shared sequence variants was judged likely to represent a technical artifact of the sequencing pipeline. In both the original and validation cohorts, the classifier was reported to diagnose cytomegalovirus status with high specificity and sensitivity. In a later analysis, about 16,000 TCR beta sequences were associated with specific HLA alleles at a false discovery rate of 0.05. While some public TCRs were present in many individuals, most TCR sequences turned up only very rarely across donors. When HLA alleles, especially DR and DQ, strongly co-occurred, TCR associations were difficult to assign to individual alleles. The study gave a list of 150 to 200 TCR beta chains associated with cytomegalovirus. Presence/absence analyses assumed roughly uniform sequencing depth across donors, an assumption that may not hold. A later analysis found that TCR association rates varied across HLA loci, with DRB1 alleles showing the most associated TCRs and HLA-C alleles the fewest. Several of the top co-occurrence clusters appeared to be linked to parvovirus B19, influenza, CMV and Epstein-Barr virus, according to a later analysis. In a later analysis, most CMV-associated TCR beta chains were found to appear HLA-restricted, with HLA associations seemingly driven largely by CMV exposure. About 17 rarely observed V segments, including chromosome 9 orphons, were excluded from the earlier analysis of several hundred of the donors because counts were too low. Three of the identified cytomegalovirus-associated TCR beta chains were confirmed in vitro to be specific for cytomegalovirus antigens. Correlated functional status among segregating V segments might be attributable to linkage disequilibrium, but an unknown experimental factor could not be ruled out. In a later analysis, HLA-associated TCR beta chains were found to be more clonally expanded and to have lower generation probabilities than equally common non-associated chains. A further reported finding was that TCR beta sequences accurately predicted the HLA-A and HLA-B alleles for most subjects in the first cohort. In an earlier analysis of around 600 of the donors, most TCR beta V segments appeared in productive rearrangements about 87% or about 30% of the time, broadly matching IMGT annotations.

According to the germline V gene (reference sequence), CDR1 reads MNHEY and CDR2 reads SMNVEV. Here V drops 3 bases and J drops 7 bases, and the junction holds 7 bases not matched to any gene. The CDR3 covers 15 residues, taking in both the cysteine and the phenylalanine. Only CDR3 DNA is held: 45 bases, read in frame from base 1. For this clone: The antigen it recognizes is unknown. Per-base quality was not reported, and no clone a single base away is much larger than it.

In total, more than 500 healthy bone marrow donors made up the cohort. Cohort members were all nominally healthy when sampled, although unrecorded immune exposures were likely present. Of the 550 to 750 cohort members, about 280 had positive CMV serostatus and about 360 had negative CMV serostatus, and CMV serostatus was not recorded for the donor. A peripheral blood sample was collected from each donor, and TCR beta sequencing was performed on peripheral blood mononuclear cells. Genomic DNA was extracted from the blood cell samples with the Qiagen DNeasy Blood Extraction Kit. Libraries came from the immunoSEQ multiplex PCR assay. For the multiplex PCR, a mixture combining 60 forward primers for TCR Vbeta segments and 13 reverse primers for TCR Jbeta segments was used. The CDR3 region of rearranged TCR beta genes was amplified from genomic DNA with a multiplex PCR assay. The amplified TCR beta libraries were sequenced on the Illumina HiSeq System as 87-base-pair reads. Turning to the authors' computational methods: Across the 670 or so repertoires, a later analysis counted 75 million to 90 million unique TCR beta chains, roughly 11 million of which were shared by at least two donors. A nearest-neighbor algorithm error-corrected the raw reads and collapsed the reads into unique sequences, merging closely related sequences to remove PCR and sequencing errors. To assign V, D and J gene segments, CDR3 sequences were aligned to IMGT reference sequences. Each retained sequence needed at least a six-nucleotide match to both a V gene segment and a J gene segment. Rearrangements were classified as productive when the CDR3 lacked stop codons and remained in frame with V and J, and all other rearrangements were classified as non-productive. CDR3 was defined according to IMGT convention as the region running from the second conserved V-encoded cysteine to the conserved J-encoded phenylalanine. The earlier analysis of approximately 500 of the donors excluded sequences that lacked an unambiguous match to a single V gene segment. In an earlier analysis of several hundred of the donors, V segments were called functional above 56.7% productive rearrangements and were called segregating when the between-donor standard deviation exceeded 5%. To diagnose cytomegalovirus status from the catalog of TCR beta chain sequences, a statistical classification framework was built. V and J gene assignment, in a later analysis, came from comparing TCR nucleotide sequences with IMGT/GENE-DB human TR gene sequences. The TCRdist pipeline was used in a later analysis to assign CDR3 sequences and most-parsimonious VDJ recombination scenarios. A later analysis defined each TCR beta chain by its CDR3 amino acid sequence plus V-gene family, and excluded reads lacking a unique V-gene family. To address suspected cross-contamination and a sequencing artifact, a later analysis removed some 620 highly shared, low-generation-probability nucleotide sequences. A later analysis calculated a clonal expansion index for each public chain from normalized within-repertoire ranks of inferred template counts. Generation probabilities in a later analysis came from a VDJ recombination model fitted to out-of-frame rearrangements, and those results were checked against IGoR. A later analysis scored TCR-TCR, TCR-HLA and TCR-CMV co-occurrence with hypergeometric tests, applying a repertoire-size bias correction to TCR pairs. False discovery rates were estimated in a later analysis by permuting HLA or CMV assignments 20 times. In a later analysis, co-occurring TCRs were grouped using DBSCAN, and TCRdist sequence similarity was added for clustering within HLA-allele-positive subsets. Co-occurrence clustering excluded repertoires with fewer than 30,000 or more than 120,000 public chains, plus five with anomalous nucleotide sharing. TCRdb obtained this table from immuneACCESS and retained in-frame rearrangements with V and J assigned. These tables miss some clones; where compared with another copy, unresolved V genes account for less than half of the shortfall, and the remainder is unexplained. The V and J calls and clone size were taken over from that table, and D and trimming were inferred from the DNA. This sample lists fewer than 180,000 clones; about 76% were detected once. The ten most abundant clones make up 3.5% to 4.5% of the sample.

The chain couples TRBV27 to TRBJ2-1; TRBD2 matches 9 bases in the middle. The origin of this receptor is a human donor in good health. Sequencing used PBMCs. The CDR3 corresponds to CASSLSGGRGNEQFF. The bases are TGTGCCAGCAGTTTGAGCGGGGGGCGAGGTAATGAGCAGTTCTTC.